These 32 T cell receptor beta chains came from one sample sequenced in a study of cytomegalovirus exposure and HLA in healthy donors (dated by TCRdb to about 2017). Libraries were constructed by the immunoSEQ multiplex PCR assay. For the multiplex PCR, a mixture combining 60 forward primers for TCR Vbeta segments and 13 reverse primers for TCR Jbeta segments was used. TCRdb re-hosts the immuneACCESS table, in-frame sequences only. Its copies lack some clones; in the studies checked, an unresolved V gene accounts for under half of them, and the cause for the rest is not known. Across this sample there are 150,000 or so clones, with about three quarters seen only once. In total, the top ten clones hold 13% of the sample. The specimen was PBMCs. The receptors were gathered from a man aged 35 to 55 in good health and CMV-seropositive.

The chain couples TRBV10-3 to TRBJ2-5, with 7 bases aligning to TRBD2. CDR3 length: 17 residues. Germline V CDR1 and CDR2: ENHRY, SYGVKD. The trim removed 3 bases at V and 1 base at J, leaving 11 bases unmatched. The CDR3 loop reads CAISEGVGGSPQETQYF. The CDR3 DNA reads TGTGCCATCAGTGAAGGCGTTGGCGGGAGTCCCCAAGAGACCCAGTACTTC.

The chain recombines TRBV28 with TRBJ1-4; 7 bases line up with TRBD1. Germline loops: CDR1 MDHEN, CDR2 SYDVKM. The CDR3 sequence is 15 residues long. Trimming at V came to 4 bases and at J to 1 base, leaving 3 bases not matched to a gene. The CDR3, as DNA: TGTGCCAGCAGTTCCTACAGGGGAACTAATGAAAAACTGTTTTTT. Its translation is CASSSYRGTNEKLFF.

This chain joins TRBV6-4 and TRBJ2-3; the match to TRBD2 covers 7 bases. In germline, CDR1 is MRHNA, CDR2 SNTAGT. The CDR3 totals 15 residues. Trimming at V came to 5 bases and at J to 2 bases, leaving 7 bases not matched to a gene. The CDR3 sequence: CASSPTGGSTDTQYF. The CDR3 DNA is TGTGCCAGCAGTCCCACGGGAGGATCCACAGATACGCAGTATTTT.

The chain employs TRBV14 and TRBJ2-1, with a weak D call TRBD2 (5 bases). CDR1 is SGHDN, CDR2 FVKESK, per germline. This CDR3 contains 15 residues. Trimming removed 5 bases from V and 4 bases from J, with 15 bases in between. The CDR3 DNA sequence: TGTGCCAGCAGCGGTACTAGTGGGGTTTACAATGAGCAGTTCTTC. It specifies CASSGTSGVYNEQFF.

This rearrangement joins TRBV19 to TRBJ2-7, with a possible D match to TRBD1 (5 bases). V gave up 5 bases and J gave up 3 bases, with 8 bases separating them. From germline, CDR1 is LNHDA and CDR2 SQIVND (reference sequence). CDR3 length: 12 residues. The CDR3 is CASSPDSYEQYF. The DNA for the CDR3 is TGTGCCAGTAGTCCCGACAGCTACGAGCAGTACTTC.

J is TRBJ1-2 and V is TRBV5-1; D uncertain. The germline V gene encodes CDR1 SGHRS and CDR2 YFSETQ. The CDR3 has 12 amino acids. V lost 2 bases and J 10 bases, leaving 12 bases between the germline ends. CDR3 sequence (DNA): TGCGCCAGCAGCTTTGAGCAGGATGTCTACACCTTC. This translates into CASSFEQDVYTF. Filled out from reference TRBV5-1 and TRBJ1-2, the complete variable domain reads KAGVTQTPRYLIKTRGQQVTLSCSPISGHRSVSWYQQTPGQGLQFLFEYFSETQRNKGNFPGRFSGRQFSNSRSEMNVSTLELGDSALYLCASSFEQDVYTFGSGTRLTVV.

This chain connects TRBV9 to TRBJ2-7; tentative D call: TRBD1 (5 bases). V lost 1 base and J 4 bases, leaving 9 bases between the germline ends. Germline V gene data show CDR1 as SGDLS and CDR2 as YYNGEE. The CDR3 runs 13 residues. The CDR3 DNA reads TGTGCCAGCAGCGTATCCGCAGGGTACGAGCAGTACTTC. It encodes CASSVSAGYEQYF.

The gene calls are TRBV11-2 and TRBJ1-5; maybe TRBD1 (6 bases). V was shortened by 5 bases and J by 9 bases, with 29 bases between the two germline ends. This CDR3 spans 18 amino acids. CDR1 is SGHAT, CDR2 FQNNGV, per germline. The CDR3 sequence: CASSTSGPLFTGYWPQHF. Written as DNA, the CDR3 is TGTGCCAGCAGCACTAGCGGTCCCCTCTTTACAGGGTATTGGCCCCAGCATTTT.

This clone was counted a few times. This chain joins TRBV5-1 and TRBJ1-2, with D maybe TRBD1 (6 bases). This CDR3 is 13 amino acids long. V lost 3 bases to trimming and J lost 8 bases, with 14 bases between them. In germline, CDR1 is SGHRS, CDR2 YFSETQ. The CDR3 here is CASSYLRGYGYTF. DNA of the CDR3: TGCGCCAGCAGCTACCTGAGGGGGTACGGCTACACCTTC.

This clone was detected only a few times. The chain combines TRBV27 with TRBJ2-5, with 11 positions matching TRBD2. V was clipped by 10 bases and J by 4 bases; unmatched bases: 8. The CDR3 runs to 14 residues. Germline V gives CDR1 MNHEY, CDR2 SMNVEV (reference sequence). CDR3 DNA: TGTGCCACCCTTAGCGGGAGGGCCGGAGAGACCCAGTACTTC. Residues: CATLSGRAGETQYF.

This clone was seen more than once but under ten times. J is TRBJ2-7 and V is TRBV7-3; D not resolved. Looked up from germline, CDR1 is SGHTA and CDR2 is FQGTGA. The CDR3 runs to 17 residues. V lost 2 bases, J lost 0 bases, and 17 bases lay in between. CDR3 nucleotides: TGTGCCAGCAGCTTACCCATTAGCCGGCCGAGCTCCTACGAGCAGTACTTC. Its translation: CASSLPISRPSSYEQYF.

The rearrangement uses TRBV4-3 and TRBJ1-5, with 8 bases identical to TRBD1. The CDR3 extends over 14 amino acids. The germline V gene has CDR1 LGHNA and CDR2 YSLEER. V dropped 4 bases and J dropped 4; count of bases not matched to a gene: 3. The CDR3 nucleotides are TGCGCCAGCAGCCCCACAGGGGGTAATCAGCCCCAGCATTTT. It encodes CASSPTGGNQPQHF.

This chain uses TRBV5-4 with TRBJ1-1; D is uncertain. V gave up 2 bases and J gave up 10 bases, with 12 bases separating them. The CDR3 is 12 amino acids. The V gene's germline CDR1 is SGHNT and CDR2 YYREEE (reference sequence). This CDR3 is CASSFYLAAAFF. The CDR3 bases are TGTGCCAGCAGCTTTTATCTGGCGGCAGCTTTCTTT.

This rearrangement joins TRBV7-2 to TRBJ2-5; 9 bases map to TRBD1. Germline CDR1 and CDR2: SGHTA and FQGNSA. The junction had 8 bases not matched to a gene; V was cut back by 3 bases and J by 3 bases. The CDR3 runs to 16 residues. For the CDR3, the DNA is TGTGCCAGCAGCTTTACCGGGACAGGGAACGAAGAGACCCAGTACTTC. Amino acid sequence: CASSFTGTGNEETQYF.

The V gene is TRBV4-2, the J gene TRBJ2-5, with D perhaps TRBD2 (5 bases). The assigned J gene may be wrong: the sequence end matches TRBJ2-7 better. Germline loops: CDR1 LGHNA, CDR2 YNFKEQ. This CDR3 contains 14 residues. CDR3 DNA: TGTGCCAGCAGCCAAGCGGGAACAAACAACGAGCAGTACTTC. This encodes CASSQAGTNNEQYF.

This clone was recorded a few times. The chain couples TRBV18 to TRBJ2-2, with 7 bases lining up with TRBD1. The length of the CDR3 is 15 residues. The trim removed 3 bases at V and 5 bases at J, leaving 6 bases unmatched. The germline V gene encodes CDR1 KGHSH and CDR2 LQKENI. DNA for the CDR3: TGTGCCAGCTCACCGAGGACAGGAGAAACCGGGGAGCTGTTTTTT. The encoded protein is CASSPRTGETGELFF.

The chain is built from TRBV7-3 and TRBJ2-2, with 11 bases lining up with TRBD2. With V trimmed by 2 bases and J by 4 bases, 6 bases remained unmatched. From germline, CDR1 is SGHTA and CDR2 FQGTGA. CDR3 size: 17 residues. CDR3 sequence reads: CASSLELAGVATGELFF. CDR3 in DNA: TGTGCCAGCAGCTTAGAACTAGCGGGAGTAGCCACCGGGGAGCTGTTTTTT.

The V gene is TRBV10-3, the J gene TRBJ2-7, with D possibly matching TRBD1 (6 bases). The germline V gene has CDR1 ENHRY and CDR2 SYGVKD. The CDR3 sequence is 12 residues long. V lost 8 bases, J lost 3 bases, and 11 bases lay in between. The CDR3 spells CAILDRNYEQYF. CDR3 DNA: TGTGCCATCCTGGACAGAAACTACGAGCAGTACTTC.

V and J are TRBV19 and TRBJ1-5; D may be TRBD1 (5 bases). CDR1 is LNHDA and CDR2 is SQIVND in the germline V gene (reference sequence). V lost 5 bases and J lost 4, with 15 bases in between. The CDR3 contains 15 residues. In DNA form, the CDR3 reads TGTGCCAGTAGTGGGGGGGGGTCTAGGAATCAGCCCCAGCATTTT. Translated: CASSGGGSRNQPQHF.

V is TRBV11-2 and J is TRBJ2-2, with a tentative D call TRBD2 (6 bases). V dropped 6 bases and J dropped 6 bases, with 20 bases sitting between them. The CDR3 has 16 amino acids. CDR1 is SGHAT and CDR2 is FQNNGV in the germline V gene. The chain's CDR3 is CASSSDRRGWSGELFF. The CDR3 DNA follows: TGTGCCAGCAGTTCCGATAGGAGGGGATGGTCCGGGGAGCTGTTTTTT.

V gene TRBV9 combines with J gene TRBJ2-2; 14 bases fit TRBD2. Trimming took 0 bases from V and 6 from J; bases not matched to a gene: 10. Germline V gene data show CDR1 as SGDLS and CDR2 as YYNGEE. The CDR3 is 19 residues long. In nucleotides, the CDR3 is TGTGCCAGCAGCGTAGGAGCCGGGACTAGCGGGAGTAAGGCCGGGGAGCTGTTTTTT. It translates to CASSVGAGTSGSKAGELFF. Looking up the rest from reference TRBV9 and TRBJ2-2 gives the full variable domain: DSGVTQTPKHLITATGQRVTLRCSPRSGDLSVYWYQQSLDQGLQFLIQYYNGEERAKGNILERFSAQQFPDLHSELNLSSLELGDSALYFCASSVGAGTSGSKAGELFFGEGSRLTVL.

The chain combines TRBV9 with TRBJ2-2; 9 nucleotides line up with TRBD2. Losses at the gene ends were 3 bases for V and 7 bases for J; bases not matched to a gene: 7. The CDR3 contains 15 residues. Germline CDR1 and CDR2: SGDLS and YYNGEE. The CDR3 spells CASSAVAGENGELFF. CDR3 nucleotide sequence: TGTGCCAGCAGCGCCGTAGCGGGAGAAAACGGGGAGCTGTTTTTT.

This clone came up a few times. The V and J genes are TRBV28 and TRBJ1-3; D not certain. V was clipped by 3 bases and J by 0 bases, with 6 bases between them. Germline assignment: CDR1 MDHEN and CDR2 SYDVKM. The CDR3 has 14 residues. The CDR3 loop is CASSLTGSGNTIYF. Here the CDR3 DNA reads TGTGCCAGCAGTTTGACGGGCTCTGGAAACACCATATATTTT.

This clone was counted only a few times. The chain is built from TRBV19 and TRBJ2-5, with 7 bases identical to TRBD1. This CDR3 spans 15 amino acids. J was trimmed by 0 bases and V by 2 bases; bases with no gene match: 3. Germline V gives CDR1 LNHDA, CDR2 SQIVND (reference sequence). The CDR3 spells CASSILGGHQETQYF. DNA of the CDR3: TGTGCCAGTAGTATATTAGGGGGCCACCAAGAGACCCAGTACTTC.

This clone was found once. This chain uses TRBV19 with TRBJ2-7, with D possibly TRBD2 on 5 matching bases. V was clipped by 2 bases and J by 5 bases, with 7 bases between them. CDR1 is LNHDA and CDR2 is SQIVND in the germline V gene (reference sequence). The CDR3 is 12 amino acids. The CDR3: CASSITRDEQYF. The CDR3 region has the DNA TGTGCCAGTAGTATAACTAGAGACGAGCAGTACTTC.

The rearrangement joins TRBV5-4 to TRBJ2-1; D is unclear. The V and J ends lost 1 base and 6 bases respectively, with 2 bases between them. From germline, CDR1 is SGHNT and CDR2 YYREEE (reference sequence). This CDR3 has 11 residues. DNA for the CDR3: TGTGCCAGCAGCTTGCTCAATGAGCAGTTCTTC. It specifies CASSLLNEQFF.

The chain carries TRBV13 and TRBJ2-7; D perhaps matches TRBD2 (5 bases). This CDR3 is 13 amino acids long. V was trimmed by 5 bases and J by 3 bases, leaving 11 bases between them. Germline values: CDR1 PRHDT, CDR2 FYEKMQ (reference sequence). The CDR3 nucleotides read TGTGCCAGCAGCCCGGACTGGGACTACGAGCAGTACTTC. Protein sequence: CASSPDWDYEQYF.

This clone occurred once. The rearrangement uses TRBV6-5 and TRBJ2-7, with D perhaps matching TRBD2 (5 bases). The V gene lost 0 bases and the J gene lost 4 bases, with 13 bases spanning the gap. Per the germline V gene, CDR1 is MNHEY and CDR2 is SVGAGI. The CDR3 has 15 amino acids. The CDR3 spells CASSYSRALTYEQYF. The CDR3 DNA follows: TGTGCCAGCAGTTACTCGAGGGCCCTTACGTACGAGCAGTACTTC.

J is TRBJ2-5 and V is TRBV5-1; the D is unclear. Trimming removed 4 bases from V and 4 bases from J, with 8 bases in between. CDR1 and CDR2 from the germline V gene are SGHRS and YFSETQ. This CDR3 is 12 amino acids long. The CDR3 bases are TGCGCCAGCAGCCTTTCGAGAGAGACCCAGTACTTC. This translates into CASSLSRETQYF. Full variable domain (missing parts from reference TRBV5-1 and TRBJ2-5): KAGVTQTPRYLIKTRGQQVTLSCSPISGHRSVSWYQQTPGQGLQFLFEYFSETQRNKGNFPGRFSGRQFSNSRSEMNVSTLELGDSALYLCASSLSRETQYFGPGTRLLVL.

This clone was observed a few times. The genes are TRBV5-1 and TRBJ2-3; tentatively, D is TRBD1 (6 bases). Per the germline V gene, CDR1 is SGHRS and CDR2 is YFSETQ. The germline V and J ends were trimmed by 4 bases and 4 bases, with 19 bases remaining between them. The CDR3 contains 16 residues. The CDR3: CASSLGWTAIPDTQYF. The CDR3 region has the DNA TGCGCCAGCAGCCTGGGCTGGACAGCGATACCAGATACGCAGTATTTT.

This clone was picked up a small number of times. This chain uses TRBV6-5 with TRBJ2-3; 8 bases line up with TRBD2. The junction had 3 bases not matched to a gene; V was cut back by 0 bases and J by 4 bases. This CDR3 comprises 15 residues. CDR1 is MNHEY, CDR2 SVGAGI, per germline. The CDR3 DNA is TGTGCCAGCAGTTACTCAGCGGGAGCAGCAGATACGCAGTATTTT. Encoded protein: CASSYSAGAADTQYF.

The chain combines TRBV4-1 with TRBJ2-3, with 7 bases identical to TRBD2. V lost 4 bases and J lost 5; bases outside the gene matches: 9. In germline, CDR1 is MGHRA, CDR2 YSYEKL. The CDR3 is made up of 15 amino acids. The CDR3 region has the DNA TGCGCCAGCAGCCCCCTTCGGGAGGCAGTAGATACGCAGTATTTT. It codes for CASSPLREAVDTQYF.